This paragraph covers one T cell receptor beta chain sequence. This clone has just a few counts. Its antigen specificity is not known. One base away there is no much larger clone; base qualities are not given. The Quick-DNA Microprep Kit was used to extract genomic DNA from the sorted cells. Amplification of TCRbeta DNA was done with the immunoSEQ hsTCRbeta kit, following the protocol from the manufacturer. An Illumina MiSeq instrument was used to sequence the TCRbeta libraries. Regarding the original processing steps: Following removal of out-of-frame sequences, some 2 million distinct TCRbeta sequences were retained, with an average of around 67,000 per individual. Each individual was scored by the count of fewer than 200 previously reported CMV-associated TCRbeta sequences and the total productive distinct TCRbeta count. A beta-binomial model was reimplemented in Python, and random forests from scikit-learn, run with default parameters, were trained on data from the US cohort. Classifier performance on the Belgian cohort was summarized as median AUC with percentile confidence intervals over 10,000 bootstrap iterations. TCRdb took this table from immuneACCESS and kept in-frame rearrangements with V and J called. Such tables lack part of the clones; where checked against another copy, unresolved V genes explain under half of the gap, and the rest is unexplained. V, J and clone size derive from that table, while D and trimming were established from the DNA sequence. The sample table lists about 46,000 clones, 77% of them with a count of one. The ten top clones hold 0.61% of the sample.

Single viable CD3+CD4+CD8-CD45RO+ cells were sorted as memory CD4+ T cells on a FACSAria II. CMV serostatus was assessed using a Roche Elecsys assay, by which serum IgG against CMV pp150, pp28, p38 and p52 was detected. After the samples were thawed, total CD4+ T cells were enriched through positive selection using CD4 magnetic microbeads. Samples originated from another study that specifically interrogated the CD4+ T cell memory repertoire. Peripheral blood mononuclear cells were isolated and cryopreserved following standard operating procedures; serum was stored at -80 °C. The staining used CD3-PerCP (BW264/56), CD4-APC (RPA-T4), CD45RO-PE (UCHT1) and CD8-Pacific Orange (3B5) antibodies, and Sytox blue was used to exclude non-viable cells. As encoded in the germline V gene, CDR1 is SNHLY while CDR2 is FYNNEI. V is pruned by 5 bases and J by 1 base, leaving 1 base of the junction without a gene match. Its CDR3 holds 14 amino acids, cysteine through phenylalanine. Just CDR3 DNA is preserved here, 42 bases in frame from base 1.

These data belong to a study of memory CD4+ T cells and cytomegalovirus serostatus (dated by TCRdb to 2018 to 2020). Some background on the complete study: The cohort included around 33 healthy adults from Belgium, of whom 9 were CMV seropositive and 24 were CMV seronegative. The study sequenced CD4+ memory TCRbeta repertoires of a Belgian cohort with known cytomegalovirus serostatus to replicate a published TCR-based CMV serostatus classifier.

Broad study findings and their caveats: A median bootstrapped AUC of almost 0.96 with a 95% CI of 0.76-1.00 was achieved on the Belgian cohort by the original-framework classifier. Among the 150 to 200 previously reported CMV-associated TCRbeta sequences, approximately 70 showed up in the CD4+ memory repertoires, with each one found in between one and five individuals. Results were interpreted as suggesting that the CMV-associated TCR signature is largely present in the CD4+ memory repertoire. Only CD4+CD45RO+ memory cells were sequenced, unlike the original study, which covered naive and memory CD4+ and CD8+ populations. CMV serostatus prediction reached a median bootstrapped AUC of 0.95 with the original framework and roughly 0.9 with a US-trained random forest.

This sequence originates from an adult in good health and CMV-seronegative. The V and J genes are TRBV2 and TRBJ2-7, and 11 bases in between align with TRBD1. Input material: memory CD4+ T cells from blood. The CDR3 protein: CASSRDRGSYEQYF. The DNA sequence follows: TGTGCCAGCAGTCGGGACAGGGGGTCCTACGAGCAGTACTTC.